This section outlines one T cell receptor (beta chain) sequence together with its context. What it recognizes is unknown. Time point described: persistent/refractory GD, antithyroid drugs over 5 years with positive TRAb. From PBMCs, RNA was extracted and then used to make the TCR library. It was an endocrinology department in Xi'an, China, that provided the patients. The sample originates from a study of regulatory T cells in long-lasting Graves disease. Study-level findings and limits: There were preferences for TRBV28, TRBJ1-2 and TRBJ2-5 in persistent disease.

With 8 bases removed from V and 5 bases from J, the gap between germline ends came to 31 bases. The CDR3 is 19 amino acids. CDR1 and CDR2 (germline): MDHEN, SYDVKM. With iRepertoire HTBI primers and Arm-PCR of CDR3 regions, TCR beta libraries were built. TCRdb ran MiXCR on the multiplex PCR reads and lists one entry per CDR3 protein. This sample carries about 460,000 distinct CDR3 sequences, approximately 23% of them seen once, and the ten largest clones take around 13%. The source material was peripheral blood mononuclear cells (PBMCs), sampled when the disease was refractory, from a patient treated with antithyroid drugs. J is TRBJ2-1 and V is TRBV28; tentatively, D is TRBD2 (6 bases). The TCR originated in a female donor with Graves disease. CDR3: CASHLSPGLGSLFDNEQFF. CDR3 nucleotide sequence: TGTGCCAGCCATCTCTCACCGGGACTTGGGTCCCTTTTTGACAATGAGCAGTTCTTC.